Listed below are T cell receptor beta chains from one sample, sequenced in a study of CD8+ T cells in alopecia areata. Measured with immunoSEQ multiplex PCR; TCRdb has only the in-frame clones, and not every one. The sample shows about 170,000 clones, 67% of them seen only once. The sequencing here drew on CD8+ T cells sorted from blood, taken at week 0. The receptors originated from a human donor with alopecia areata. Both conserved end residues are part of each CDR3. A D gene is named only where the DNA matches it firmly. The size of a clone is reported for some rows only, either as once, few or many, or as a class for expanded clones.

TRBD2	TRBJ2-1	NA	TRBV5-1	TGCGCCAGCAGCTTGGCTAGCGGGGGAACCTACAATGAGCAGTTCTTC	CASSLASGGTYNEQFF
NA	TRBJ1-2	NA	TRBV4-1	TGCGCCAGCAGCATTTATCCAGGGAGGGACTATGGCTACACCTTC	CASSIYPGRDYGYTF
NA	TRBJ1-5	NA	TRBV2	TGTGCCAGCAGTGAAGGGGTCAACCGGGGGCCCCAGCATTTT	CASSEGVNRGPQHF
NA	TRBJ2-5	once	TRBV29-1	TGCAGCGTTGATAAGGGGTCCCCGGGGGAGACCCAGTACTTC	CSVDKGSPGETQYF
NA	TRBJ2-3	NA	TRBV13	TGTGCCAGCAGCTTAGTTGCCACACGCACAGATACGCAGTATTTT	CASSLVATRTDTQYF
NA	TRBJ1-5	NA	TRBV4-1	TGCGCCAGCAGCCCCTATGTTGGGGAAGGCAATCAGCCCCAGCATTTT	CASSPYVGEGNQPQHF
NA	TRBJ2-5	few	TRBV7-9	TGTGCCAGCATGGGCCTCCAAGAGACCCAGTACTTC	CASMGLQETQYF
NA	TRBJ1-5	NA	TRBV25-1	TGTGCCAGCAGTGAAAAGGGAAGCGGACAGCCCCAGCATTTT	CASSEKGSGQPQHF
NA	TRBJ1-1	NA	TRBV7-9	TGTGCCAGCAGCAGACAGGACAGGAACACTGAAGCTTTCTTT	CASSRQDRNTEAFF
NA	TRBJ2-1	once	TRBV7-9	TGTGCCAGCAGCTTACGTCCGAATGAGCAGTTCTTC	CASSLRPNEQFF
NA	TRBJ1-1	once	TRBV25-1	TGTGCCAGCAGTGATTGGTCCAGGGCCGGGGGCACTGAAGCTTTCTTT	CASSDWSRAGGTEAFF
TRBD1	TRBJ2-1	NA	TRBV7-9	TGTGCCAGCAGCTTAGCCGTGACAGGGGGTTCCTACAATGAGCAGTTCTTC	CASSLAVTGGSYNEQFF
NA	TRBJ1-2	NA	TRBV5-6	TGTGCCAGCATGGAAAGGGCCCCCGGTGGCTACACCTTC	CASMERAPGGYTF
TRBD1	TRBJ1-4	NA	TRBV7-8	TGTGCCAGCAGCTTGGGAACAGGGGGGACTAATGAAAAACTGTTTTTT	CASSLGTGGTNEKLFF
TRBD1	TRBJ2-7	NA	TRBV6-1	TGTGCCAGCAACCCGGGACAGGCGTCCTACGAGCAGTACTTC	CASNPGQASYEQYF
NA	TRBJ1-1	NA	TRBV5-1	TGCGCCAGTAAGATGAACACTGAAGCTTTCTTT	CASKMNTEAFF
TRBD1	TRBJ2-7	NA	TRBV15	TGTGCCACCAGCAGAGGGGACAGGCCCTACGAGCAGTACTTC	CATSRGDRPYEQYF
TRBD1	TRBJ2-5	NA	TRBV5-1	TGCGCCAGCAGCATAGGGGGCGGTGAGACCCAGTACTTC	CASSIGGGETQYF
NA	TRBJ2-2	NA	TRBV29-1	TGCAGCGTTGAGTCCGGCTCCGGGGAGCTGTTTTTT	CSVESGSGELFF
TRBD1	TRBJ2-7	NA	TRBV30	TGTGCCGTAGAAGGGGGCATGCACGAGCAGTACTTC	CAVEGGMHEQYF
NA	TRBJ2-2	NA	TRBV6-5	TGTGCAGCAGGGATCACCGGGGAGCTGTTTTTT	CAAGITGELFF
NA	TRBJ1-4	NA	TRBV10-3	TGTGCCATCAGCCCCGGTGGGGGTGAAACTAATGAAAAACTGTTTTTT	CAISPGGGETNEKLFF
NA	TRBJ2-7	few	TRBV29-1	TGCAGCGTTGAAGGAGCGACCTACGAGCAGTACTTC	CSVEGATYEQYF
NA	TRBJ1-2	NA	TRBV6-5	TGTGCCAGCACCCTGGCAGGGTGGCATGGCTACACCTTC	CASTLAGWHGYTF
NA	TRBJ2-7	NA	TRBV29-1	TGCAGCGTTGAAGATAAGTACAGGTCCTACGAGCAGTACTTC	CSVEDKYRSYEQYF
TRBD2	TRBJ2-5	NA	TRBV29-1	TGCAGCGGTACCTTAGCGGGTGGGAGGGAGACCCAGTACTTC	CSGTLAGGRETQYF
TRBD1	TRBJ2-7	few	TRBV29-1	TGCAGCGTAAACAGGGGAGACTACGAGCAGTACTTC	CSVNRGDYEQYF
NA	TRBJ2-7	NA	TRBV6-5	TGTGCGGTGCGCCCGGGACAAACCTACGAGCAGTACTTC	CAVRPGQTYEQYF
NA	TRBJ2-7	NA	TRBV4-1	TGCGCCAGCAGCCAAGTTCCCGGACAAGAGCAGTACTTC	CASSQVPGQEQYF
TRBD2	TRBJ2-1	NA	TRBV5-1	TGCGCCAGCAGCTCCGGGGGGGAGCAGTTCTTC	CASSSGGEQFF
NA	TRBJ2-1	NA	TRBV25-1	TGTGCCAGCAGTGACAGGGGCGTTAGCAATGAGCAGTTCTTC	CASSDRGVSNEQFF
NA	TRBJ1-1	NA	TRBV5-1	TGCGCCAGCAGCTTGGGCGCGGGGAACAGAAACCAAACTGAAGCTTTCTTT	CASSLGAGNRNQTEAFF
NA	TRBJ2-1	NA	TRBV27	TGTGCCAGCAGCCCCGGCAGGGGTTATGAGCAGTTCTTC	CASSPGRGYEQFF
TRBD2	TRBJ2-3	NA	TRBV30	TGTGCCTGGAAGAGGGAGCGGGGAACCACAGATACGCAGTATTTT	CAWKRERGTTDTQYF
NA	TRBJ2-3	few	TRBV5-1	TGCGCCAGCAGCTTGTCGTCGGGCCGCCTCACAGATACGCAGTATTTT	CASSLSSGRLTDTQYF
TRBD2	TRBJ2-1	few	TRBV7-8	TGTGCCAGCAGCTCACTAGCGGGGAGAATCTACAATGAGCAGTTCTTC	CASSSLAGRIYNEQFF
NA	TRBJ2-3	NA	TRBV10-3	TGTGCCATCCTTCGGGGGAGCACAGATACGCAGTATTTT	CAILRGSTDTQYF
NA	TRBJ1-1	few	TRBV30	TGTATCGCAGAAGGTGGTTCTGAAGCTTTCTTT	CIAEGGSEAFF
NA	TRBJ2-1	NA	TRBV5-1	TGCGCCAGCAGCTTTGATGGCAATGAGCAGTTCTTC	CASSFDGNEQFF
TRBD1	TRBJ1-2	NA	TRBV4-1	TGCGCCAGCAGCCAACCATGGGGGACAGGGAACTATGGCTACACCTTC	CASSQPWGTGNYGYTF
NA	TRBJ2-2	once	TRBV2	TGTGCCGGAGGATGGACAGAGAACACCGGGGAGCTGTTTTTT	CAGGWTENTGELFF
NA	TRBJ1-1	NA	TRBV29-1	TGCAGCGTTGAAGGGGCAGGGAAACCTTTCTTT	CSVEGAGKPFF
TRBD1	TRBJ2-1	NA	TRBV6-5	TGTGCCAGCAGTACCGGGACAGGGGTTTACAATGAGCAGTTCTTC	CASSTGTGVYNEQFF
NA	TRBJ1-1	once	TRBV30	TGTGCCGGAGGAGAAAACACTGAAGCTTTCTTT	CAGGENTEAFF
NA	TRBJ2-7	NA	TRBV27	TGTGCCAGCAGTCCCCAGGGCGCCCACGAGCAGTACTTC	CASSPQGAHEQYF
TRBD1	TRBJ2-1	few	TRBV27	TGTGCCAGCAGCCCGGGACAGGGAAGAGGAGAGCAGTTCTTC	CASSPGQGRGEQFF
TRBD1	TRBJ2-5	NA	TRBV7-6	TGTGCCAGCAGCTCCTTGACAGGGACACAAGAGACCCAGTACTTC	CASSSLTGTQETQYF
TRBD2	TRBJ2-5	NA	TRBV6-5	TGTGCCAGCAGTTGGGGACTAGCGGACCAAGAGACCCAGTACTTC	CASSWGLADQETQYF
TRBD1	TRBJ2-4	NA	TRBV27	TGTGCCAGCAGTTCGGGGACAGGGGGAACCAAAAACATTCAGTACTTC	CASSSGTGGTKNIQYF
NA	TRBJ1-5	NA	TRBV19	TGTGCCAGTAGTGCCCTGGACAGCCGCAATCAGCCCCAGCATTTT	CASSALDSRNQPQHF
NA	TRBJ2-4	NA	TRBV13	TGCGCCAGCAGCCAAGTCATCCTACTAGCCAAAAACATTCAGTACTTC	CASSQVILLAKNIQYF
NA	TRBJ2-7	NA	TRBV29-1	TGCAGCGTTGTGACCGCCACCTACGAGCAGTACTTC	CSVVTATYEQYF
NA	TRBJ1-2	NA	TRBV5-1	TGCGCCAGCAGCTCGTACAGGGAAGGCTACACCTTC	CASSSYREGYTF
NA	TRBJ1-4	NA	TRBV27	TGTGCCAGCAGTCAAAATCAAAAGGGAGAAAAACTGTTTTTT	CASSQNQKGEKLFF
TRBD1	TRBJ1-1	NA	TRBV4-2	TGTGCCAGCAGCCAACTCGACAGGGGAATCACTGAAGCTTTCTTT	CASSQLDRGITEAFF
TRBD1	TRBJ2-5	once	TRBV27	TGTGCCAGCAGTCCCAGGGGGTCGGGGTCCCAGTACTTC	CASSPRGSGSQYF
TRBD2	TRBJ2-1	NA	TRBV29-1	TGCAGCGCCGACGGACTAGCGGGGGGGTATGAGCAGTTCTTC	CSADGLAGGYEQFF
NA	TRBJ2-7	NA	TRBV27	TGTGCCAGCGGAACGTACGAGCAGTACTTC	CASGTYEQYF
TRBD1	TRBJ1-2	once	TRBV6-4	TGTGCCAGCACGGGACAGGGGGAGCGGACTAACTATGGCTACACCTTC	CASTGQGERTNYGYTF
NA	TRBJ2-7	once	TRBV4-2	TGTGCCAGCAGCCAAGAACGGCAGGTTTCCTACGAGCAGTACTTC	CASSQERQVSYEQYF